This T cell receptor beta chain originates from a study of identical twins. Unique molecular identifiers were present on cDNA, and template switching added a universal primer site. TCRdb reprocessed the 5' RACE reads via MiXCR and lists one record per CDR3 protein. The data hold around 160,000 distinct CDR3 sequences, with around 3.4% observed a single time. This clonotype was seen ten or more times. CDR3 length equals 16 residues. Germline V gives CDR1 LGHNA, CDR2 YNFKEQ. With 8 bases clipped from V and 1 base from J, the junction kept 10 bases outside the gene matches. The source of this sequence is a man aged 18 to 30 in good health. The chain links TRBV4-2 to TRBJ2-2, with TRBD2 identical over 7 bases. Sequenced input: memory T cells sorted from blood. The CDR3 nucleotides are TGTGCCAGCGCATTCCCCTCTAGCGGGAACACCGGGGAGCTGTTTTTT. It is translated as CASAFPSSGNTGELFF.